The present entry profiles one T cell receptor (beta chain) with its context. Adults between about 18 and 95 years of age took part from about two dozen US areas. This sample is drawn from a study of blood T cell repertoires in COVID-19. The overall study: Researchers got acute and convalescent COVID-19 samples from the United States, Italy and Spain. PBMCs, B-cell-depleted T cells, or T cells were the source of the cDNA or gDNA that made up the material.

Original analysis: Estimates of nucleated cell counts were drawn from the amplification of reference gene primers. Data came from immunoSEQ multiplex PCR; TCRdb stores just in-frame clones and leaves some out. The DNA was the basis for D and trimming; V, J and clone size are from that table. Among around 250,000 clones, 85% to 90% were seen once, and the ten largest hold 3.5% to 5%. The TCR sequence derives from a woman aged 25-40 years who had recovered from COVID-19. Source material: PBMCs or T cells enriched from blood (not recorded which).

The CDR3 sequence is CASRYTGTNTGELFF. Here the CDR3 DNA reads TGTGCCAGCAGGTACACCGGGACTAACACCGGGGAGCTGTTTTTT. The chain employs TRBV7-6 and TRBJ2-2; D is perhaps TRBD2 (6 bases). Per germline, CDR1 SGHVS and CDR2 FNYEAQ. Trimming pared 6 bases from V and 2 bases from J, leaving 13 bases between. This CDR3 has 15 amino acids.